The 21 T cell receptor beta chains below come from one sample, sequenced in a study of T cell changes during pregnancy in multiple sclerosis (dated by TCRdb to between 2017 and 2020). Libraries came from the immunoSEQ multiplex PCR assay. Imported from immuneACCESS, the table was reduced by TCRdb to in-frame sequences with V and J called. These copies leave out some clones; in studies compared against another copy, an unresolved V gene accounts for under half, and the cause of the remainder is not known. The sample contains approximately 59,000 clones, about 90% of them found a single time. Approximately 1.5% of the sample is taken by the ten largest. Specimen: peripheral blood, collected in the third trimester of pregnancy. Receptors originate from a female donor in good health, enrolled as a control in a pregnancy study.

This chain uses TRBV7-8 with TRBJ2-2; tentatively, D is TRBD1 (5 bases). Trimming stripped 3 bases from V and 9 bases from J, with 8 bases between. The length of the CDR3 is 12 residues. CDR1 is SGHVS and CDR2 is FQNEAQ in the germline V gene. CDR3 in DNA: TGTGCCAGCAGCTTGACAGACCGGGAGCTGTTTTTT. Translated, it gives CASSLTDRELFF.

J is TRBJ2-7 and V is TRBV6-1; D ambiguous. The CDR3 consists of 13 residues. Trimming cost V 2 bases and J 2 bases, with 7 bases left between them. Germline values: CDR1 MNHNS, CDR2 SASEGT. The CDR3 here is CASSERQTYEQYF. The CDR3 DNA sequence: TGTGCCAGCAGTGAACGACAAACCTACGAGCAGTACTTC.

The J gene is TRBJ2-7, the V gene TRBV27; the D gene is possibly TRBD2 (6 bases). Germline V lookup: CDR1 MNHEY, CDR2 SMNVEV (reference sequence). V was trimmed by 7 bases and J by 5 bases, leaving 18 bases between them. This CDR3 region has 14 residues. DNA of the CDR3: TGTGCCAGCACGACAAGGGGCGGGGAAGACGAGCAGTACTTC. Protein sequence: CASTTRGGEDEQYF.

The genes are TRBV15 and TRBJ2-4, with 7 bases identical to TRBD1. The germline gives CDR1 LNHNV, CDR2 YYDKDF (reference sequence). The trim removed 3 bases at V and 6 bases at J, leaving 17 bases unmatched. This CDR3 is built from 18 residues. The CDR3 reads CATSSSGQWGIQGNIQYF. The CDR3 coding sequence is TGTGCCACCAGCAGTTCGGGACAGTGGGGCATCCAGGGAAACATTCAGTACTTC.

CDR3 DNA: TGTGCCAGCAGCTCTTCGGACAGGGCTAATGAAAAACTGTTTTTT. Translated: CASSSSDRANEKLFF. The chain uses TRBV9 and TRBJ1-4; the match to TRBD1 covers 8 bases. Germline lookup yields CDR1 SGDLS and CDR2 YYNGEE. The trim removed 4 bases at V and 3 bases at J, leaving 5 bases unmatched. CDR3 length: 15 amino acids.

The CDR3 nucleotides are TGTGCCAGCAGCTTGGCAGGGTGGGACACAGATACGCAGTATTTT. This codes for CASSLAGWDTDTQYF. This chain links TRBV5-6 with TRBJ2-3, with a possible D match to TRBD1 (5 bases). Germline assignment: CDR1 SGHDT and CDR2 YYEEEE. Trimming cost V 0 bases and J 2 bases, with 10 bases left between them. This CDR3 comprises 15 residues. Together with reference TRBV5-6 and TRBJ2-3, the CDR3 gives the full variable domain: DAGVTQSPTHLIKTRGQQVTLRCSPKSGHDTVSWYQQALGQGPQFIFQYYEEEERQRGNFPDRFSGHQFPNYSSELNVNALLLGDSALYLCASSLAGWDTDTQYFGPGTRLTVL.

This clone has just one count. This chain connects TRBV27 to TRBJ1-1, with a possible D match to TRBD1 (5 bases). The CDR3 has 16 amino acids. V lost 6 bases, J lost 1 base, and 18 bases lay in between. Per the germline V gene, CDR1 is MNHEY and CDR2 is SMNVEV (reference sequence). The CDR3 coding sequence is TGTGCCAGCAGCCCCCCGGCAGGGCGGAGGAACACTGAAGCTTTCTTT. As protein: CASSPPAGRRNTEAFF.

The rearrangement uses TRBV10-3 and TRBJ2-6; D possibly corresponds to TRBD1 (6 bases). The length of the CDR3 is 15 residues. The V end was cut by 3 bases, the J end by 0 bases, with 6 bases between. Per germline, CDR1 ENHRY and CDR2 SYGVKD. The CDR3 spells CAISEGGSGANVLTF. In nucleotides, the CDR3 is TGTGCCATCAGTGAAGGGGGCTCTGGGGCCAACGTCCTGACTTTC.

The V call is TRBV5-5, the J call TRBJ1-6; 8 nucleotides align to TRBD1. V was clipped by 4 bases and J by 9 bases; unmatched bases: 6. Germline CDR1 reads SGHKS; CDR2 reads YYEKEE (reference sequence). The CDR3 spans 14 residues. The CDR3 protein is CASSVGQGRSPLHF. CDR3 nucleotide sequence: TGTGCCAGCAGCGTCGGACAGGGACGTTCACCCCTCCACTTT.

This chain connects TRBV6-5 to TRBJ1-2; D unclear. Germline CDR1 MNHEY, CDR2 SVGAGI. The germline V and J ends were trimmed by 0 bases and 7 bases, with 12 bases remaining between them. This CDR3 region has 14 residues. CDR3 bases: TGTGCCAGCAGTTACTCCGGGAAAGGAGGTGGCTACACCTTC. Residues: CASSYSGKGGGYTF.

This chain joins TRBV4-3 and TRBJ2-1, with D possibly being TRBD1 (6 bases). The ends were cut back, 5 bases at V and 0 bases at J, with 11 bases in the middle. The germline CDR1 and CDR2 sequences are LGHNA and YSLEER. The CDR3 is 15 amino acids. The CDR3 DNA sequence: TGCGCCAGCAGCTCCCGGGACAACTCCTACAATGAGCAGTTCTTC. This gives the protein CASSSRDNSYNEQFF.

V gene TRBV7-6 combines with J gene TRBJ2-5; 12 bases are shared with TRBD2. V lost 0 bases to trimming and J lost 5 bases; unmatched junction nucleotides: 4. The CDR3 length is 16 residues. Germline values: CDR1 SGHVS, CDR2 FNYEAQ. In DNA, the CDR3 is TGTGCCAGCAGCTTAGCCATGACTAGCGGGGGTGAGACCCAGTACTTC. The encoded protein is CASSLAMTSGGETQYF.

CDR3 in DNA: TGCGCCAGCAGCCATTCACAGGGGACTAGCACAGATACGCAGTATTTT. It translates to CASSHSQGTSTDTQYF. The gene calls are TRBV4-3 and TRBJ2-3; perhaps TRBD1 as D (7 bases). Per the germline V gene, CDR1 is LGHNA and CDR2 is YSLEER. The CDR3 spans 16 residues. Trimming left V 3 bases short and J 0 bases short, with 13 bases between.

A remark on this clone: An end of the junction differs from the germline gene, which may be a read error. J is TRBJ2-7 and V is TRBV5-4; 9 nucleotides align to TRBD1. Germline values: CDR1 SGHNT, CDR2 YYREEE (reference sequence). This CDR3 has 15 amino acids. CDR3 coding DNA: TGTGCCAGCAGTTTGGGACAGGGATCTCCCGATGAGCAGTACTTC. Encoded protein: CASSLGQGSPDEQYF.

As DNA, the CDR3 is TGTGCCAGCAGTTCACTGTTAGGAGATGGAGTTCGCTACACCTTC. Translating it yields CASSSLLGDGVRYTF. J is TRBJ1-2 and V is TRBV28; D is ambiguous. The CDR3 is 15 residues long. V was trimmed by 4 bases and J by 9 bases, leaving 21 bases between them. Germline V CDR1 and CDR2: MDHEN, SYDVKM.

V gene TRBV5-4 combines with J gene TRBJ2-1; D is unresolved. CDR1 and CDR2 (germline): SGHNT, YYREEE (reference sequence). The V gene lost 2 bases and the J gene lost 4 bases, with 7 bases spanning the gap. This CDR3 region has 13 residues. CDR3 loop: CASSLGGYNEQFF. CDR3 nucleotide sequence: TGTGCCAGCAGCTTAGGCGGATACAATGAGCAGTTCTTC.

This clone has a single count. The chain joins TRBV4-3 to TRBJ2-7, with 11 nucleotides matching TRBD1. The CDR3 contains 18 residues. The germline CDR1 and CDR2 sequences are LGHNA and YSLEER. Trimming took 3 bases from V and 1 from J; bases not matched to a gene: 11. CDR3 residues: CASSQKDRGRSESYEQYF. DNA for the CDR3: TGCGCCAGCAGCCAGAAGGACAGGGGGCGCAGTGAGTCCTACGAGCAGTACTTC.

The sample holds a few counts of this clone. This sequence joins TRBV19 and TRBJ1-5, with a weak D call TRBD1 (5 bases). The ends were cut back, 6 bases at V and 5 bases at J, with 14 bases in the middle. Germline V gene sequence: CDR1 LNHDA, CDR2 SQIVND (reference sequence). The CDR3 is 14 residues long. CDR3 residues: CASRTAGSDQPQHF. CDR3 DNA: TGTGCCAGTAGAACGGCAGGGTCAGATCAGCCCCAGCATTTT. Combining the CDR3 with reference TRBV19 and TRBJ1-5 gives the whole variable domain DGGITQSPKYLFRKEGQNVTLSCEQNLNHDAMYWYRQDPGQGLRLIYYSQIVNDFQKGDIAEGYSVSREKKESFPLTVTSAQKNPTAFYLCASRTAGSDQPQHFGDGTRLSIL.

The DNA of the CDR3 is TGTGCCAGCAGCCCTGACTCCAGTCACACAGATACGCAGTATTTT. Translation: CASSPDSSHTDTQYF. The chain links TRBV14 to TRBJ2-3; the D is unclear. The CDR3 has 15 amino acids. From germline, CDR1 is SGHDN and CDR2 FVKESK. Trimming took off 4 bases at V and 2 bases at J, with 13 bases between the two ends.

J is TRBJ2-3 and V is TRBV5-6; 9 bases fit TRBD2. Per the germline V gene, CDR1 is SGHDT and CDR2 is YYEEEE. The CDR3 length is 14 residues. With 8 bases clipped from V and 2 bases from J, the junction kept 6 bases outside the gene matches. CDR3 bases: TGTGCCAGTATAGCGGGGGCCTTCACAGATACGCAGTATTTT. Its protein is CASIAGAFTDTQYF. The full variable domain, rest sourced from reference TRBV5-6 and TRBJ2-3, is DAGVTQSPTHLIKTRGQQVTLRCSPKSGHDTVSWYQQALGQGPQFIFQYYEEEERQRGNFPDRFSGHQFPNYSSELNVNALLLGDSALYLCASIAGAFTDTQYFGPGTRLTVL.

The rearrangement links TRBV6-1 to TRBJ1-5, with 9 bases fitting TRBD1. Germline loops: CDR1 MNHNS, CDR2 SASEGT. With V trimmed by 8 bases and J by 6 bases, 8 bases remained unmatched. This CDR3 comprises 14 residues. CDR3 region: CASFTGGAGQPQHF. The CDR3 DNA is TGTGCCAGCTTTACAGGGGGCGCAGGTCAGCCCCAGCATTTT.